Presented here are 16 T cell receptor beta chains from one specimen sequenced in a study of blood T cell repertoires in COVID-19. The method was immunoSEQ multiplex PCR; TCRdb's version includes in-frame clones alone and lacks a portion of them. The table has roughly 100,000 clones, 70% to 90% seen once; the top ten hold roughly 2%. Sequences were obtained from peripheral blood. The receptors here all came from a man aged 45-60 years with active COVID-19.

The chain's CDR3 is CASSETVRGRSTNEKLFF. Here the CDR3 DNA reads TGTGCCAGCAGTGAAACGGTCAGGGGGAGGTCAACTAATGAAAAACTGTTTTTT. This chain joins TRBV6-1 and TRBJ1-4; 7 bases map to TRBD1. Germline assignment: CDR1 MNHNS and CDR2 SASEGT. The trim removed 2 bases at V and 0 bases at J, leaving 9 bases unmatched. The length of the CDR3 is 18 residues.

The chain carries TRBV7-9 and TRBJ1-1; tentative D call: TRBD1 (5 bases). Germline assignment: CDR1 SEHNR and CDR2 FQNEAQ (reference sequence). The CDR3 length is 13 residues. V shed 5 bases and J shed 11 bases, with 18 bases lying between them. The CDR3 loop reads CASSPIGGGSAFF. DNA for the CDR3: TGTGCCAGCAGCCCCATCGGGGGGGGGTCCGCTTTCTTT.

The chain joins TRBV6-2 or TRBV6-3 to TRBJ1-1; 7 nucleotides line up with TRBD1. Per germline, CDR1 MNHEY and CDR2 SVGEGT. The J segment lost 0 bases and the V segment lost 6 bases, leaving 7 bases of the junction unmatched. The CDR3 covers 15 residues. CDR3 in amino acids: CASSQGQSMNTEAFF. CDR3 coding DNA: TGTGCCAGCAGCCAGGGACAGTCCATGAACACTGAAGCTTTCTTT.

Only one count was recorded for this clone. This chain links TRBV5-4 with TRBJ1-1, with TRBD1 matching over 9 bases. The CDR3 consists of 16 residues. CDR1 and CDR2 from the germline V gene are SGHNT and YYREEE (reference sequence). V lost 3 bases to trimming and J lost 5 bases; unmatched junction nucleotides: 11. Here the CDR3 DNA reads TGTGCCAGCAGCTCGGGACGTGGGACAGGGAGTACTGAAGCTTTCTTT. Translating gives CASSSGRGTGSTEAFF.

The chain carries TRBV19 and TRBJ2-3; D is possibly TRBD2 (6 bases). V dropped 6 bases and J dropped 2 bases, with 24 bases sitting between them. CDR1 is LNHDA and CDR2 is SQIVND in the germline V gene (reference sequence). The CDR3 covers 18 residues. CDR3 in DNA: TGTGCCAGTAGGATCGCGGGGTCGTGGGCCGGGACCACAGATACGCAGTATTTT. Translation gives CASRIAGSWAGTTDTQYF.

The chain employs TRBV5-1 and TRBJ1-6, with D possibly matching TRBD1 (6 bases). The CDR3 has 16 residues. The V end lost 0 bases, the J end lost 6 bases, and 13 bases lay between the germline ends. Germline CDR1 reads SGHRS; CDR2 reads YFSETQ. Here the CDR3 DNA reads TGCGCCAGCAGCTTGGAAGGGGTGGGGGCTAATTCACCCCTCCACTTT. Translated, it gives CASSLEGVGANSPLHF.

The gene calls are TRBV7-2 and TRBJ1-5; the D gene is possibly TRBD1 (5 bases). V gave up 2 bases and J gave up 1 base, with 9 bases separating them. Germline CDR1 SGHTA, CDR2 FQGNSA. The CDR3 extends over 15 amino acids. CDR3 nucleotides: TGTGCCAGCAGCTTACTGGGGGGGAGCAATCAGCCCCAGCATTTT. Translation: CASSLLGGSNQPQHF.

The V gene is TRBV4-1, the J gene TRBJ2-1, with D uncertain. Germline lookup yields CDR1 MGHRA and CDR2 YSYEKL. V lost 3 bases and J lost 5, with 8 bases in between. This CDR3 is 13 amino acids long. The CDR3 sequence is CASSQLADNEQFF. The CDR3 DNA reads TGCGCCAGCAGCCAGCTGGCGGACAATGAGCAGTTCTTC.

V usage is TRBV18 and J usage is TRBJ2-3, with 9 bases lining up with TRBD2. The V and J ends lost 3 bases and 5 bases, in that order; junction bases with no gene match: 24. CDR1 is KGHSH and CDR2 is LQKENI in the germline V gene. This CDR3 region has 21 residues. The CDR3 DNA reads TGTGCCAGCTCACCGATTAAAAGCAGGATGTTGCGGGGGGGCGAGGTAGATACGCAGTATTTT. Its protein is CASSPIKSRMLRGGEVDTQYF.

A single count supports this clone. The J gene is TRBJ2-2, the V gene TRBV10-3, with TRBD1 matching 8 bases. The CDR3 has 15 residues. Germline V lookup: CDR1 ENHRY, CDR2 SYGVKD. J gave up 7 bases and V 3 bases, and 7 bases lay outside the gene matches. The CDR3 DNA sequence: TGTGCCATCAGTGAAAGGCAGGGGGCAGGCGGGGAGCTGTTTTTT. Encoded protein: CAISERQGAGGELFF.

In this sample, this clone turned up once. The chain couples TRBV12-5 to TRBJ2-5; D gene ambiguous. This CDR3 region has 13 residues. Trimming took 2 bases from V and 4 from J, leaving 8 bases between them. From germline, CDR1 is LGHNT and CDR2 FRNRAP. CDR3 nucleotide sequence: TGTGCTAGTGGTTTGTTTAGGAGAGAGACCCAGTACTTC. It yields the protein CASGLFRRETQYF. The whole variable domain, filled in from reference TRBV12-5 and TRBJ2-5, reads DARVTQTPRHKVTEMGQEVTMRCQPILGHNTVFWYRQTMMQGLELLAYFRNRAPLDDSGMPKDRFSAEMPDATLATLKIQPSEPRDSAVYFCASGLFRRETQYFGPGTRLLVL.

The chain recombines TRBV6-6 with TRBJ1-4; no clear D gene. CDR1 is MNHNY, CDR2 SVGAGI, per germline (reference sequence). The CDR3 totals 13 residues. Trimming left V 6 bases short and J 6 bases short, with 11 bases between. CDR3 protein: CASRTTRDEKLFF. CDR3 DNA: TGTGCCAGCAGGACAACGCGGGATGAAAAACTGTTTTTT.

This clone was seen only a few times. CDR3 sequence: CASSPTTGFQGAEAFF. The CDR3 nucleotides read TGTGCCAGCTCACCTACGACAGGCTTCCAAGGCGCTGAAGCTTTCTTT. This sequence joins TRBV18 and TRBJ1-1; weak D call: TRBD1 (6 bases). The CDR3 has 16 residues. From germline, CDR1 is KGHSH and CDR2 LQKENI. V dropped 3 bases and J dropped 6 bases, with 20 bases sitting between them. The whole variable domain, remainder taken from reference TRBV18 and TRBJ1-1, is NAGVMQNPRHLVRRRGQEARLRCSPMKGHSHVYWYRQLPEEGLKFMVYLQKENIIDESGMPKERFSAEFPKEGPSILRIQQVVRGDSAAYFCASSPTTGFQGAEAFFGQGTRLTVV.

This chain joins TRBV7-6 and TRBJ2-1, with 10 positions matching TRBD2. The CDR3 covers 17 residues. Germline CDR1 is SGHVS and CDR2 is FNYEAQ. V dropped 4 bases and J dropped 2; count of bases not matched to a gene: 8. The CDR3 DNA reads as TGTGCCAGCAGCTCAGGACTAGCGGACCCGACCTACAATGAGCAGTTCTTC. Translated, it gives CASSSGLADPTYNEQFF.

The V and J genes are TRBV7-2 and TRBJ1-2; perhaps TRBD1 as D (5 bases). Trimming removed 5 bases at V and 7 bases at J, with 14 bases between. The CDR3 totals 13 residues. CDR1 and CDR2 from the germline V gene are SGHTA and FQGNSA. This CDR3 reads CASSPPLRGGYTF. In DNA, the CDR3 is TGTGCCAGCAGCCCTCCCCTTAGGGGTGGCTACACCTTC.

The chain recombines TRBV7-8 with TRBJ1-2; no firm D call. Trimming cost V 5 bases and J 3 bases, with 13 bases left between them. CDR1 and CDR2 (germline): SGHVS, FQNEAQ. This CDR3 spans 14 amino acids. The CDR3 protein is CASSPAEADYGYTF. Written as DNA, the CDR3 is TGTGCCAGCAGCCCCGCGGAAGCGGACTATGGCTACACCTTC.